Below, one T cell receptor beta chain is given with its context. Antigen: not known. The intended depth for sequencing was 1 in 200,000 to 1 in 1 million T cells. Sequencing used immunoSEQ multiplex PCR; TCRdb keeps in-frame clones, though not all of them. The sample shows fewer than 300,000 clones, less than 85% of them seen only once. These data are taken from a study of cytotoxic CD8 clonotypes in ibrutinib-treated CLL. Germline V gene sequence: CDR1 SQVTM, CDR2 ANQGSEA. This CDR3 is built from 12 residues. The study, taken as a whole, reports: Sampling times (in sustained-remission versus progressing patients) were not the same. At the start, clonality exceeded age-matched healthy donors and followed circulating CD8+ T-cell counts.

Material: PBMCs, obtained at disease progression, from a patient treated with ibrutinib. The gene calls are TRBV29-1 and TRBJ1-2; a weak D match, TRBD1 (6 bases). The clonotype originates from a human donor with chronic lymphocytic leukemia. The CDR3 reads CSLEQGNYGYTF. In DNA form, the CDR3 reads TGCTCTTTGGAACAGGGAAACTATGGCTACACCTTC.